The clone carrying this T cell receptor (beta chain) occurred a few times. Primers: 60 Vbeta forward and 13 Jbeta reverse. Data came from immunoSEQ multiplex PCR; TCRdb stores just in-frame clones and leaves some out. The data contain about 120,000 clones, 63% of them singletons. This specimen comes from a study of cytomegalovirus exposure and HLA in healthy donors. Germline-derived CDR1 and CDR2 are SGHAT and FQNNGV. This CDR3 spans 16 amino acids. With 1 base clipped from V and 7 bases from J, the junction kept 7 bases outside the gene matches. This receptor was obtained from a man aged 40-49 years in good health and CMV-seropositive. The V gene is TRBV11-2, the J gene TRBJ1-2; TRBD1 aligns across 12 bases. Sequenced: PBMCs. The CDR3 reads CASSLGGTGGRRGYTF. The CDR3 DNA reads TGTGCCAGCAGCTTAGGTGGGACAGGGGGCAGGCGTGGCTACACCTTC. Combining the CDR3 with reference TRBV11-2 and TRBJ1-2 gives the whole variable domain EAGVAQSPRYKIIEKRQSVAFWCNPISGHATLYWYQQILGQGPKLLIQFQNNGVVDDSQLPKDRFSAERLKGVDSTLKIQPAKLEDSAVYLCASSLGGTGGRRGYTFGSGTRLTVV.